This TCR beta chain came from a study of response to subunit inactivated influenza vaccine. CDR3 length: 17 residues. CDR1 SGHTA and CDR2 FQGNSA come from the germline V gene. TCRdb re-called the RT-PCR reads with MiXCR, one entry per CDR3 protein. This table has 500,000 or so distinct CDR3 sequences, 16% appearing once. In this sample, this clonotype turned up a few times. The junction does not match germline at one end; this may be a read error. The rearrangement links TRBV7-2 to TRBJ1-2; a possible D gene is TRBD1 (5 bases). The sequencing here drew on CD4+ T cells sorted from PBMCs, taken 23 to 25 months after vaccination. This receptor was identified in a man aged 45 to 70 who received an inactivated influenza vaccine. The CDR3 protein is CASSPQFGRQGNNGYTF. CDR3 DNA sequence: TGTGCCAGCAGCCCTCAGTTCGGAAGGCAGGGTAACAATGGCTACACCTTC.